The 12 T cell receptor beta chains given below trace back to one sample, sequenced in a study of shared clonotypes between healthy human individuals. Terminally differentiated effector memory CD45RA+ cells were left out of the naive CD8 fraction, which was CD45RO-negative and positively selected for CCR7. Method: immunoSEQ multiplex PCR; TCRdb's copy keeps in-frame clones and lacks some. Of 2 million to 2.5 million clones in the sample, approximately 94% were seen once. Sequencing was carried out using naive CD8+ T cells from PBMCs. The origin of the receptors is a man aged 18 to 30 in good health. Some clones in this sample may be carry-over from other donors' samples.

This chain joins TRBV28 and TRBJ2-3; 8 nucleotides align to TRBD2. After removal of 6 bases from V and 0 bases from J, the junction contained 5 bases not matched to a gene. The CDR3 sequence is 15 residues long. Per germline, CDR1 MDHEN and CDR2 SYDVKM. The CDR3 bases are TGTGCCAGCAGCCGTAGCGGGGATAGCACAGATACGCAGTATTTT. This translates into CASSRSGDSTDTQYF.

V usage is TRBV30 and J usage is TRBJ2-2; TRBD1 matches 9 bases. Germline trimming cut 7 bases from V and 5 bases from J; bases unmatched to any gene: 2. The CDR3 is 12 residues long. Germline-derived CDR1 and CDR2 are GTSNPN and SVGIG (reference sequence). CDR3 region: CALQGATGELFF. Here the CDR3 DNA reads TGTGCCTTACAGGGGGCGACCGGGGAGCTGTTTTTT.

The rearrangement links TRBV28 to TRBJ1-5; D not certain. Trimming removed 6 bases from V and 2 bases from J, with 17 bases in between. The CDR3 length is 16 residues. The germline V gene encodes CDR1 MDHEN and CDR2 SYDVKM. This chain's CDR3 is CASRAPTTWGNQPQHF. CDR3 nucleotide sequence: TGTGCCAGCAGAGCCCCGACAACCTGGGGCAATCAGCCCCAGCATTTT.

The gene calls are TRBV28 and TRBJ2-5, with TRBD2 identical over 8 bases. The J segment lost 4 bases and the V segment lost 5 bases, leaving 9 bases of the junction unmatched. The germline V gene has CDR1 MDHEN and CDR2 SYDVKM. The CDR3 sequence is 15 residues long. For the CDR3, the DNA is TGTGCCAGCAGTCCCGAGGGCGGGAGGAGAGAGACCCAGTACTTC. Encoded protein: CASSPEGGRRETQYF.

The chain has TRBV9 and TRBJ2-7; 8 bases are a match to TRBD2. Germline CDR1 reads SGDLS; CDR2 reads YYNGEE. The CDR3 length is 11 residues. Unmatched junction bases numbered 2, after V lost 0 bases and J lost 12 bases. The CDR3 loop is CASSVAGGWYF. CDR3 in DNA: TGTGCCAGCAGCGTAGCGGGAGGGTGGTACTTC.

The J gene is TRBJ2-1, the V gene TRBV4-1; D might be TRBD1 (5 bases). V lost 1 base, J lost 5 bases, and 15 bases lay in between. The germline V gene has CDR1 MGHRA and CDR2 YSYEKL. The CDR3 has 16 residues. Here the CDR3 DNA reads TGCGCCAGCAGCCAAGGGGGCGTTAGGGTCAACAATGAGCAGTTCTTC. Residues: CASSQGGVRVNNEQFF.

This clone was seen a single time. The CDR3 bases are TGTGCCAGCAGTTTATATGGCGGTAGCTCCTACAATGAGCAGTTCTTC. This translates into CASSLYGGSSYNEQFF. The J gene is TRBJ2-1, the V gene TRBV27; D not certain. CDR1 and CDR2 (germline): MNHEY, SMNVEV (reference sequence). CDR3 length: 16 residues. The V end lost 1 base, the J end lost 0 bases, and 10 bases lay between the germline ends.

The chain is built from TRBV4-1 and TRBJ2-7, with D perhaps TRBD2 (6 bases). The germline gives CDR1 MGHRA, CDR2 YSYEKL. This CDR3 has 15 residues. V was cut by 0 bases and J by 1 base, with 10 bases left in between. CDR3 DNA sequence: TGCGCCAGCAGCCAAGAACCCGGGAGATCCTACGAGCAGTACTTC. Translation gives CASSQEPGRSYEQYF.

The CDR3 region has the DNA TGTGCCAGCAGCCCGGAGGGGGGGGTCTACAATGAGCAGTTCTTC. Translation: CASSPEGGVYNEQFF. The chain links TRBV13 to TRBJ2-1; D perhaps matches TRBD2 (7 bases). V lost 5 bases and J 3 bases, leaving 14 bases between the germline ends. Germline assignment: CDR1 PRHDT and CDR2 FYEKMQ (reference sequence). The CDR3 loop spans 15 amino acids.

This clone was counted a single time. This chain joins TRBV5-8 and TRBJ2-7; D unclear. Trimming stripped 2 bases from V and 6 bases from J, with 12 bases between. The CDR3 spans 13 residues. CDR1 is SGHTS, CDR2 YDEGEE, per germline. For the CDR3, the DNA is TGTGCCAGCAGCTTCGGTAGGTTTGGCGAGCAGTACTTC. Its translation: CASSFGRFGEQYF.

This chain connects TRBV7-9 to TRBJ2-7; no definite D call. The V gene's germline CDR1 is SEHNR and CDR2 FQNEAQ (reference sequence). CDR3 size: 14 residues. The germline V and J ends were trimmed by 1 base and 5 bases, with 12 bases remaining between them. CDR3: CASSLGIRSDEQYF. The CDR3 nucleotides read TGTGCCAGCAGCTTAGGGATTAGGAGTGACGAGCAGTACTTC.

The chain recombines TRBV7-9 with TRBJ2-7, with 9 nucleotides matching TRBD2. With 4 bases clipped from V and 1 base from J, the junction kept 5 bases outside the gene matches. The CDR3 is made up of 15 amino acids. Germline lookup yields CDR1 SEHNR and CDR2 FQNEAQ (reference sequence). The CDR3 DNA reads TGTGCCAGCAGCTCTCGGACTAGCGATTCCTACGAGCAGTACTTC. It is translated as CASSSRTSDSYEQYF.